A selection of T cell receptor beta chains follows, all from one sample in a study of response to subunit inactivated influenza vaccine. Each CDR3 protein gets one entry after TCRdb re-called the RT-PCR reads with MiXCR. The repertoire holds about 190,000 distinct CDR3 sequences, around an eighth seen once, with roughly 26% in the top ten. The specimen was CD8+ T cells sorted from PBMCs, collected roughly 5 days after vaccination. The receptors come from a man aged 45-65 years who received an inactivated influenza vaccine. Each CDR3 is given with its conserved first and last residue. The D gene is left open where the match is weak. Clone size is given for some rows only: seen once, a few or many times, or a class if the clone is expanded.

v_call: TRBV4-3
j_call: TRBJ2-7
clone_size: few
d_call: TRBD2
cdr3_nt: TGCGCCAGCAGCCAAGTCGGGAGGGAGGGGCTGGGTCCCTACGAGCAGTACTTC
cdr3_aa: CASSQVGREGLGPYEQYF

v_call: TRBV29-1
j_call: TRBJ2-3
clone_size: NA
d_call: TRBD2
cdr3_nt: TGCAGCGTTGACTCAGGACTAGCGAGGGATACGCAGTATTTT
cdr3_aa: CSVDSGLARDTQYF

v_call: TRBV7-3
j_call: TRBJ2-1
clone_size: NA
d_call: NA
cdr3_nt: TGTGCCAGCAGTCCAAGTATCGGAGACATCTCCTACAATGAGCAGTTCTTC
cdr3_aa: CASSPSIGDISYNEQFF

v_call: TRBV29-1
j_call: TRBJ2-7
clone_size: many
d_call: TRBD1
cdr3_nt: TGCAGCGTTGAAGATCCGGGACAGGGACAAATCGGCGAGCAGTACTTC
cdr3_aa: CSVEDPGQGQIGEQYF

v_call: TRBV11-1
j_call: TRBJ2-7
clone_size: few
d_call: TRBD2
cdr3_nt: TGTGCCAGCAGCCGAACCTTAGGACTAGCGGGAGCCCCTGGCTCCTACGAGCAGTACTTC
cdr3_aa: CASSRTLGLAGAPGSYEQYF

v_call: TRBV7-9
j_call: TRBJ2-5
clone_size: NA
d_call: NA
cdr3_nt: TGTGCCAGCAGCCGGGCGGTAGGTCTGGAAGAGGAGACCCAGTACTTC
cdr3_aa: CASSRAVGLEEETQYF

v_call: TRBV29-1
j_call: TRBJ1-1
clone_size: few
d_call: NA
cdr3_nt: TGCAGCGTTGAAGGCGGACCCATCCTCATGAACACTGAAGCTTTCTTT
cdr3_aa: CSVEGGPILMNTEAFF

v_call: TRBV12-3/TRBV12-4
j_call: TRBJ2-7
clone_size: NA
d_call: TRBD1
cdr3_nt: TGTGCCAGCAGTTACCGGGACAGATACCCCTACGAGCAGTACTTC
cdr3_aa: CASSYRDRYPYEQYF

v_call: TRBV20-1
j_call: TRBJ2-7
clone_size: NA
d_call: TRBD1
cdr3_nt: TGCAGTGCCGAACAGGGGTGGGGCTACGAGCAGTACTTC
cdr3_aa: CSAEQGWGYEQYF

v_call: TRBV7-9
j_call: TRBJ2-7
clone_size: NA
d_call: TRBD1
cdr3_nt: TGTGCCAGCAGCCATACCGGGACAGGGCACGAGCAGTACTTC
cdr3_aa: CASSHTGTGHEQYF

v_call: TRBV4-3
j_call: TRBJ2-3
clone_size: few
d_call: NA
cdr3_nt: TGCGCCAGCAGCCAGTCGGATGGGGGGACCCAGTATTTT
cdr3_aa: CASSQSDGGTQYF

v_call: TRBV6-5
j_call: TRBJ1-1
clone_size: few
d_call: NA
cdr3_nt: TGTGCCAGCAGTTACTCGTGGTCAGATACGAACACTGAAGCTTTCTTT
cdr3_aa: CASSYSWSDTNTEAFF

v_call: TRBV12-3/TRBV12-4
j_call: TRBJ2-5
clone_size: NA
d_call: NA
cdr3_nt: TGTGCCAGCAGTTTCCCCGAGAGGGAGACCCAGTACTTC
cdr3_aa: CASSFPERETQYF

v_call: TRBV12-3/TRBV12-4
j_call: TRBJ2-7
clone_size: NA
d_call: TRBD2
cdr3_nt: TGTGCCAGCAGTTTTATTGGAGGGCGGGAGCCCTACGAGCAGTACTTC
cdr3_aa: CASSFIGGREPYEQYF

v_call: TRBV5-1
j_call: TRBJ2-5
clone_size: few
d_call: TRBD2
cdr3_nt: TGCGCCAGCAGCGAGACTAGCGGGGGGCCCCGGGAGACCCAGTACTTC
cdr3_aa: CASSETSGGPRETQYF

v_call: TRBV12-3/TRBV12-4
j_call: TRBJ2-1
clone_size: many
d_call: NA
cdr3_nt: TGTGCCAGCAGTTTAGGGGGTGGATACAATGAGCAGTTCTTC
cdr3_aa: CASSLGGGYNEQFF

v_call: TRBV6-5
j_call: TRBJ2-5
clone_size: NA
d_call: NA
cdr3_nt: TGTGCCAGCAGTTCAACCTCGGGACGGTACCCGGAGACCCAGTACTTC
cdr3_aa: CASSSTSGRYPETQYF

v_call: TRBV4-2
j_call: TRBJ2-5
clone_size: many
d_call: TRBD2
cdr3_nt: TGTGCCAGCAGCTCCCCGACTAGCGGGGGGGCAGTGGAGACCCAGTACTTC
cdr3_aa: CASSSPTSGGAVETQYF

v_call: TRBV10-3
j_call: TRBJ2-2
clone_size: NA
d_call: TRBD2
cdr3_nt: TGTGCCATCAACGAGGAATCGCTAGCGGGAAGGGGGGAGCTGTTTTTT
cdr3_aa: CAINEESLAGRGELFF

v_call: TRBV4-1
j_call: TRBJ1-1
clone_size: few
d_call: NA
cdr3_nt: TGCGCCAGCAGCCAAGTGTCCGAGAACACTGAAGCTTTCTTT
cdr3_aa: CASSQVSENTEAFF

v_call: TRBV6-2/TRBV6-3
j_call: TRBJ2-3
clone_size: few
d_call: TRBD2
cdr3_nt: TGTGCCAGCAGTTACTGGGGACTAGCGGAACAAAGCACAGATACGCAGTATTTT
cdr3_aa: CASSYWGLAEQSTDTQYF

v_call: TRBV7-8
j_call: TRBJ2-1
clone_size: few
d_call: TRBD2
cdr3_nt: TGTGCCAGCAGCTTAGCGAGGACTCTAGCGGGCTCCTACAATGAGCAGTTCTTC
cdr3_aa: CASSLARTLAGSYNEQFF

v_call: TRBV7-9
j_call: TRBJ2-7
clone_size: NA
d_call: NA
cdr3_nt: TGTGCCAGCAGCTCCGGGACACACTACGAGCAGTACTTC
cdr3_aa: CASSSGTHYEQYF

v_call: TRBV2
j_call: TRBJ1-1
clone_size: NA
d_call: NA
cdr3_nt: TGTGCCAGCGGACGGGCCACCGAAGCTTTCTTT
cdr3_aa: CASGRATEAFF

v_call: TRBV12-3/TRBV12-4
j_call: TRBJ2-3
clone_size: many
d_call: NA
cdr3_nt: TGTGCCAGCAGCACAGACCGGAGCACAGATACGCAGTATTTT
cdr3_aa: CASSTDRSTDTQYF

v_call: TRBV5-6
j_call: TRBJ2-5
clone_size: few
d_call: TRBD1
cdr3_nt: TGTGCCAGCAGCTTGGTTGTAACAGGGGATTGGGAGACCCAGTACTTC
cdr3_aa: CASSLVVTGDWETQYF

v_call: TRBV7-6
j_call: TRBJ1-5
clone_size: NA
d_call: NA
cdr3_nt: TGTGCCAGCAGCTTAGGCAGAAATAGCAATCAGCCCCAGCATTTT
cdr3_aa: CASSLGRNSNQPQHF

v_call: TRBV29-1
j_call: TRBJ2-7
clone_size: NA
d_call: NA
cdr3_nt: TGCAGCGTTGTACACTCCTACGAGCAGTACTTC
cdr3_aa: CSVVHSYEQYF

v_call: TRBV6-1
j_call: TRBJ2-5
clone_size: few
d_call: TRBD2
cdr3_nt: TGTGCCAGCAGGGAACCGGGACTAGCGGGTCAAGAGACCCAGTACTTC
cdr3_aa: CASREPGLAGQETQYF

v_call: TRBV6-1
j_call: TRBJ2-1
clone_size: few
d_call: NA
cdr3_nt: TGTGCCAGCAGTGCTGAGAGGGAATACAATGAGCAGTTCTTC
cdr3_aa: CASSAEREYNEQFF

v_call: TRBV7-8
j_call: TRBJ2-7
clone_size: few
d_call: NA
cdr3_nt: TGTGCCAGCAGCTTAGGGGTGGGCAGCTACGAGCAGTACTTC
cdr3_aa: CASSLGVGSYEQYF

v_call: TRBV5-1
j_call: TRBJ2-7
clone_size: few
d_call: TRBD1
cdr3_nt: TGCGCCAGCAGCCCGACAGGGGGCGTCGAGCAGTACTTC
cdr3_aa: CASSPTGGVEQYF

v_call: TRBV11-2
j_call: TRBJ2-1
clone_size: few
d_call: NA
cdr3_nt: TGTGCCAGCAGCTTAGATCATTACCATGAGCAGTTCTTC
cdr3_aa: CASSLDHYHEQFF

v_call: TRBV27
j_call: TRBJ2-5
clone_size: NA
d_call: NA
cdr3_nt: TGTGCCAGCAGTTTGGTGCTCTCGGGGACCCAGTACTTC
cdr3_aa: CASSLVLSGTQYF

v_call: TRBV2
j_call: TRBJ2-5
clone_size: NA
d_call: NA
cdr3_nt: TGTGCCAGCAGGAACCGCTACGGATCGCAAGAGACCCAGTACTTC
cdr3_aa: CASRNRYGSQETQYF

v_call: TRBV7-6
j_call: TRBJ2-1
clone_size: NA
d_call: TRBD2
cdr3_nt: TGTGCCAGCAGCTTAGTACTAAACGGGAGGGACTCCTACAATGAGCAGTTCTTC
cdr3_aa: CASSLVLNGRDSYNEQFF

v_call: TRBV28
j_call: TRBJ2-1
clone_size: many
d_call: TRBD1
cdr3_nt: TGTGCCAGCAGTTCGGGGACAGGGGGCAGGGATGAGCAGTTCTTC
cdr3_aa: CASSSGTGGRDEQFF

v_call: TRBV15
j_call: TRBJ1-2
clone_size: NA
d_call: TRBD1
cdr3_nt: TGTGCCACCAGCATGGACAGGGGGCCTTATGGCTACACCTTC
cdr3_aa: CATSMDRGPYGYTF

v_call: TRBV12-3/TRBV12-4
j_call: TRBJ1-5
clone_size: NA
d_call: NA
cdr3_nt: TGTGCCAGCAGTTTATGGGGCCAGAGCCAGCCCCAGCATTTT
cdr3_aa: CASSLWGQSQPQHF

v_call: TRBV7-2
j_call: TRBJ2-3
clone_size: few
d_call: NA
cdr3_nt: TGTGCCAGCAGCTTGGTGGGCATAGCCACAGATACGCAGTATTTT
cdr3_aa: CASSLVGIATDTQYF

v_call: TRBV11-2
j_call: TRBJ2-7
clone_size: few
d_call: NA
cdr3_nt: TGTGCCAGCAGCGTAGGCAGCGCTGGGTTCTACGAGCAGTACTTC
cdr3_aa: CASSVGSAGFYEQYF

v_call: TRBV4-2
j_call: TRBJ2-1
clone_size: few
d_call: NA
cdr3_nt: TGTGCCAGCAGCCAAGGCTCTGGGGGAGTGAGAAATGAGCAGTTCTTC
cdr3_aa: CASSQGSGGVRNEQFF

v_call: TRBV2
j_call: TRBJ2-1
clone_size: few
d_call: NA
cdr3_nt: TGTGCCAGCAGTGAACGGGGGACCGCTTACAATGAGCAGTTCTTC
cdr3_aa: CASSERGTAYNEQFF

v_call: TRBV3-1
j_call: TRBJ2-5
clone_size: few
d_call: TRBD2
cdr3_nt: TGTGCCAGCAGCCAGGGTATGGGACTAGCGGAGACCCAGTACTTC
cdr3_aa: CASSQGMGLAETQYF

v_call: TRBV15
j_call: TRBJ2-1
clone_size: many
d_call: NA
cdr3_nt: TGTGCCACCAGCAGAGATCAGGCGGCGGGACGGTCCTACAATGAGCAGTTCTTC
cdr3_aa: CATSRDQAAGRSYNEQFF

v_call: TRBV7-8
j_call: TRBJ2-4
clone_size: NA
d_call: NA
cdr3_nt: TGTGCCAGCAGCTTAGCAGGATTAGTAGACATTCAGTACTTC
cdr3_aa: CASSLAGLVDIQYF

v_call: TRBV4-3
j_call: TRBJ1-4
clone_size: NA
d_call: NA
cdr3_nt: TGCGCCAGCAGCCAGGATCGACTGAGACTGTTTTTT
cdr3_aa: CASSQDRLRLFF

v_call: TRBV24-1
j_call: TRBJ2-1
clone_size: NA
d_call: TRBD2
cdr3_nt: TGTGCCGTACAACTAGCGGGAGGCTCCTACAATGAGCAGTTCTTC
cdr3_aa: CAVQLAGGSYNEQFF

v_call: TRBV29-1
j_call: TRBJ1-2
clone_size: few
d_call: NA
cdr3_nt: TGCAGCGTTGGCCGGGTTCAGCTAAACTATGGCTACACCTTC
cdr3_aa: CSVGRVQLNYGYTF

v_call: TRBV4-3
j_call: TRBJ2-1
clone_size: NA
d_call: NA
cdr3_nt: TGCGCCAGCAGCCAAGATGGAGACTTCTACAATGAGCAGTTCTTC
cdr3_aa: CASSQDGDFYNEQFF

v_call: TRBV27
j_call: TRBJ1-1
clone_size: NA
d_call: NA
cdr3_nt: TGTGCCAGCCGCATACTCGGGGGTAATGAAGCTTTCTTT
cdr3_aa: CASRILGGNEAFF

v_call: TRBV6-5
j_call: TRBJ2-5
clone_size: few
d_call: NA
cdr3_nt: TGTGCCAGCAGTTCAAGTCTCGGTTCCCTACTGGAGACAGAGACCCAGTACTTC
cdr3_aa: CASSSSLGSLLETETQYF

v_call: TRBV12-5
j_call: TRBJ2-1
clone_size: few
d_call: NA
cdr3_nt: TGTGCTAGTGGTCAAGGGGGGTTCGGCTACAATGAGCAGTTCTTC
cdr3_aa: CASGQGGFGYNEQFF

v_call: TRBV3-1
j_call: TRBJ2-7
clone_size: few
d_call: NA
cdr3_nt: TGTGCCAGCAGCCATAGTTCCAGCTCCTACGAGCAGTACTTC
cdr3_aa: CASSHSSSSYEQYF

v_call: TRBV10-3
j_call: TRBJ2-5
clone_size: many
d_call: NA
cdr3_nt: TGTGCCATCAGTTCATTGGACAGACAAGAGACCCAGTACTTC
cdr3_aa: CAISSLDRQETQYF

v_call: TRBV12-3/TRBV12-4
j_call: TRBJ2-5
clone_size: many
d_call: NA
cdr3_nt: TGTGCCAGCAGCGTGAAGGGGCTCGCCCCGAGCTTC
cdr3_aa: CASSVKGLAPSF

v_call: TRBV2
j_call: TRBJ2-7
clone_size: NA
d_call: NA
cdr3_nt: TGTGCCAGCGGGGACGTCGGGATGGCCTACGAGCAGTACTTC
cdr3_aa: CASGDVGMAYEQYF

v_call: TRBV9
j_call: TRBJ2-7
clone_size: few
d_call: NA
cdr3_nt: TGTGCCAGCAGCGACAGGGTAGGCTACGAGCAGTACTTC
cdr3_aa: CASSDRVGYEQYF

v_call: TRBV21-1
j_call: TRBJ2-5
clone_size: NA
d_call: NA
cdr3_nt: TGTGCCACCCCAGGGGCTAGCGGAGGGGAGACCCAGTACTTC
cdr3_aa: CATPGASGGETQYF

v_call: TRBV29-1
j_call: TRBJ2-1
clone_size: many
d_call: NA
cdr3_nt: TGCAGCGTTGAAGATCGATTAGCGGCCTACAATGAGCAGTTCTTC
cdr3_aa: CSVEDRLAAYNEQFF